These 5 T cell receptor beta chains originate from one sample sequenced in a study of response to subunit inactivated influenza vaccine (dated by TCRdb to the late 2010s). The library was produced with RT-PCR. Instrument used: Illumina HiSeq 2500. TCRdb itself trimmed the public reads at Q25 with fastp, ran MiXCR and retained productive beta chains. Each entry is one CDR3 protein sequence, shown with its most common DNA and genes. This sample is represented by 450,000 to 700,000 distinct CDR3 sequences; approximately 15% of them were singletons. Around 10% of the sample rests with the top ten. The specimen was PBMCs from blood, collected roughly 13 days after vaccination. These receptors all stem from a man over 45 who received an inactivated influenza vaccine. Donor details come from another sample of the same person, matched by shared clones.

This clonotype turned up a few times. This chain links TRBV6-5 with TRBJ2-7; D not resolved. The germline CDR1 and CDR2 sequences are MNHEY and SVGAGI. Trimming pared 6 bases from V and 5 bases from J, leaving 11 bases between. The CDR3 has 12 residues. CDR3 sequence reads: CASSRAPDEQYF. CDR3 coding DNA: TGTGCCAGCAGCCGCGCGCCCGACGAGCAGTACTTC.

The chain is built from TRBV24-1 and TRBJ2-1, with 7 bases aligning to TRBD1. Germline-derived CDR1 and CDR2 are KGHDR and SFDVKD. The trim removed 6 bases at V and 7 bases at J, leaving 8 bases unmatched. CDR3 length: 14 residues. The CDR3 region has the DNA TGTGCCACCAGTTTAGGGGGCGGTGGGAATGAGCAGTTCTTC. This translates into CATSLGGGGNEQFF.

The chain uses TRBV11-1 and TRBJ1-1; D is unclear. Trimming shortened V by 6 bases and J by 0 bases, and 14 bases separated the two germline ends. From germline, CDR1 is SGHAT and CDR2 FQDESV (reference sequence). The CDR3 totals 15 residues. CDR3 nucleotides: TGTGCCAGCAGTTATCAGCGGGGTGTGAACACTGAAGCTTTCTTT. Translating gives CASSYQRGVNTEAFF.

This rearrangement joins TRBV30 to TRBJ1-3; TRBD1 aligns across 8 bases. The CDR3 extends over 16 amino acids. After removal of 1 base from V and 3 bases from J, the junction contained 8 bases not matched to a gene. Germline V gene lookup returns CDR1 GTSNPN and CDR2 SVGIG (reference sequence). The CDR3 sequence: CAWSADRVHFGNTIYF. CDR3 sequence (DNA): TGTGCCTGGAGTGCGGACAGGGTTCATTTTGGAAACACCATATATTTT. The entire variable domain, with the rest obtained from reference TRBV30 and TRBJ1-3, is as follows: SQTIHQWPATLVQPVGSPLSLECTVEGTSNPNLYWYRQAAGRGLQLLFYSVGIGQISSEVPQNLSASRPQDRQFILSSKKLLLSDSGFYLCAWSADRVHFGNTIYFGEGSWLTVV.

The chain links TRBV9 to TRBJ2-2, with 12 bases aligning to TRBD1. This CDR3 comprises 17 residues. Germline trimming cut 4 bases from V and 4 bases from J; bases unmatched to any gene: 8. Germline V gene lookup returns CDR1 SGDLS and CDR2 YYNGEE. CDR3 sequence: CASSYPGQGASTGELFF. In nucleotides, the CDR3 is TGTGCCAGCAGCTATCCGGGACAGGGGGCGAGCACCGGGGAGCTGTTTTTT.